This entry lists 14 T cell receptor beta chains sequenced from one sample in a study of blood T cell repertoires in COVID-19. Some clones are missing from TCRdb's copy, which holds only in-frame ones; the method was immunoSEQ multiplex PCR. The data contain 97,000 or so clones, around nine tenths of them seen just once; the ten biggest clones take up 5.1%. The sequenced sample was peripheral blood. The receptors shown here come from a man in his fifties with acute or convalescent COVID-19.

The chain uses TRBV7-2 and TRBJ2-7; D is unclear. CDR3 size: 15 residues. CDR1 SGHTA and CDR2 FQGNSA come from the germline V gene. The V end was cut by 6 bases, the J end by 0 bases, with 15 bases between. Here the CDR3 DNA reads TGTGCCAGCAGTAATAGTGGTAGCCTCTCCTACGAGCAGTACTTC. It is translated as CASSNSGSLSYEQYF.

The chain employs TRBV30 and TRBJ2-7; D ambiguous. The germline V gene encodes CDR1 GTSNPN and CDR2 SVGIG (reference sequence). CDR3 size: 11 residues. V lost 2 bases and J lost 4, with 6 bases in between. CDR3 loop: CAWSSVYEQYF. Written as DNA, the CDR3 is TGTGCCTGGAGTTCGGTTTACGAGCAGTACTTC.

This clone is a singleton in its sample. The rearrangement links TRBV3-1 (or the pseudogene TRBV3-2) to TRBJ2-1, with D possibly being TRBD2 (5 bases). V lost 1 base to trimming and J lost 5 bases, with 12 bases between them. CDR3 length: 15 amino acids. Per the germline V gene, CDR1 is LGHDT and CDR2 is YNNKEL (reference sequence). In DNA, the CDR3 is TGTGCCAGCAGCCAAGTACAGAGGGTCCACAATGAGCAGTTCTTC. As protein: CASSQVQRVHNEQFF.

This rearrangement joins TRBV19 to TRBJ2-1; 8 nucleotides agree with TRBD2. This CDR3 spans 15 amino acids. Germline V gene sequence: CDR1 LNHDA, CDR2 SQIVND (reference sequence). The V and J ends lost 3 bases and 5 bases, in that order; junction bases with no gene match: 6. The CDR3 DNA reads TGTGCCAGTAGTATTAGGACGGGAGGGAACAATGAGCAGTTCTTC. Translated, it gives CASSIRTGGNNEQFF.

This clone has a single count. V gene TRBV20-1 combines with J gene TRBJ1-5; weak D call: TRBD1 (6 bases). The CDR3 is made up of 14 amino acids. Germline CDR1 DFQATT, CDR2 SNEGSKA (reference sequence). V lost 3 bases and J 2 bases, leaving 11 bases between the germline ends. Here the CDR3 reads CSASRDTRNQPQHF. CDR3 nucleotides: TGCAGTGCTAGTCGGGACACCCGCAATCAGCCCCAGCATTTT.

V and J are TRBV19 and TRBJ1-1; 11 bases line up with TRBD1. Germline V gene sequence: CDR1 LNHDA, CDR2 SQIVND (reference sequence). V was pared by 8 bases and J by 3 bases, with 14 bases of the junction left unmatched. The CDR3 contains 17 residues. CDR3 sequence (DNA): TGTGCCAGTCTTCCCTCCCGGACAGGGGGCGGTTACACTGAAGCTTTCTTT. This sequence encodes CASLPSRTGGGYTEAFF.

The chain joins TRBV6-4 to TRBJ2-1, with TRBD2 matching 14 bases. The CDR3 covers 18 residues. V lost 3 bases and J lost 4; bases outside the gene matches: 8. From germline, CDR1 is MRHNA and CDR2 SNTAGT. CDR3 in amino acids: CASSEPGTSGRNYNEQFF. CDR3 sequence (DNA): TGTGCCAGCAGTGAACCCGGGACTAGCGGGAGAAATTACAATGAGCAGTTCTTC.

This clone was seen only once. CDR3 residues: CASRGATEAFF. The CDR3 DNA sequence: TGTGCCAGCAGGGGGGCCACTGAAGCTTTCTTT. The genes are TRBV6-6 and TRBJ1-1, with TRBD1 as a possible D gene (6 bases). V gave up 6 bases and J gave up 4 bases, with 6 bases separating them. The CDR3 loop spans 11 amino acids. Germline-derived CDR1 and CDR2 are MNHNY and SVGAGI (reference sequence).

V and J are TRBV30 and TRBJ2-3; 7 bases are shared with TRBD2. The trim removed 2 bases at V and 4 bases at J, leaving 9 bases unmatched. Germline assignment: CDR1 GTSNPN and CDR2 SVGIG (reference sequence). The CDR3 is 15 residues long. The CDR3 nucleotides are TGTGCCTGGAGTAGGGCTAGCGGAGGGGCAGATACGCAGTATTTT. The encoded protein is CAWSRASGGADTQYF.

This chain links TRBV3-1 (or the pseudogene TRBV3-2) with TRBJ2-7; TRBD2 is a possible D gene (7 bases). The CDR3 runs to 14 residues. Germline values: CDR1 LGHDT, CDR2 YNNKEL (reference sequence). V lost 6 bases and J lost 4, with 16 bases in between. CDR3 nucleotides: TGTGCCAGCAGTCCAGGGGAGGGTGGTTACGAGCAGTACTTC. It translates to CASSPGEGGYEQYF.

With regard to this clone: The same CDR3 also results from other DNA sequences found in this sample. This chain joins TRBV18 and TRBJ2-5, with a possible D match to TRBD1 (5 bases). V gave up 1 base and J gave up 5 bases, with 11 bases separating them. CDR1 KGHSH and CDR2 LQKENI come from the germline V gene. The CDR3 extends over 14 amino acids. The CDR3 DNA follows: TGTGCCAGCTCACCACGGCAGGGCTCGGAGACCCAGTACTTC. It translates to CASSPRQGSETQYF. The full variable domain, completed using reference TRBV18 and TRBJ2-5, is NAGVMQNPRHLVRRRGQEARLRCSPMKGHSHVYWYRQLPEEGLKFMVYLQKENIIDESGMPKERFSAEFPKEGPSILRIQQVVRGDSAAYFCASSPRQGSETQYFGPGTRLLVL.

The J gene is TRBJ2-5, the V gene TRBV7-2; no reliable D call. The CDR3 loop spans 17 amino acids. CDR1 is SGHTA and CDR2 is FQGNSA in the germline V gene. Trimming left V 2 bases short and J 4 bases short, with 20 bases between. The CDR3 spells CASSLLARWRRGETQYF. CDR3 nucleotide sequence: TGTGCCAGCAGCTTACTGGCGAGGTGGAGAAGAGGAGAGACCCAGTACTTC.

The V call is TRBV6-5, the J call TRBJ2-1; TRBD1 aligns across 7 bases. This CDR3 comprises 16 residues. The V gene end was trimmed by 0 bases and the J gene end by 6 bases; junction bases not matched to a gene: 8. Germline CDR1 reads MNHEY; CDR2 reads SVGAGI. The CDR3 region has the DNA TGTGCCAGCAGTTACTCTATAGGACAGGTCTTCAATGAGCAGTTCTTC. Protein sequence: CASSYSIGQVFNEQFF.

This chain connects TRBV30 to TRBJ1-4; 9 bases match TRBD1. V gave up 2 bases and J gave up 2 bases; unmatched junction bases: 6. The CDR3 consists of 16 residues. Germline CDR1 and CDR2: GTSNPN and SVGIG (reference sequence). The CDR3 region is CAWSSGTGNTNEKLFF. The CDR3 DNA sequence: TGTGCCTGGAGTTCAGGGACAGGGAATACTAATGAAAAACTGTTTTTT.